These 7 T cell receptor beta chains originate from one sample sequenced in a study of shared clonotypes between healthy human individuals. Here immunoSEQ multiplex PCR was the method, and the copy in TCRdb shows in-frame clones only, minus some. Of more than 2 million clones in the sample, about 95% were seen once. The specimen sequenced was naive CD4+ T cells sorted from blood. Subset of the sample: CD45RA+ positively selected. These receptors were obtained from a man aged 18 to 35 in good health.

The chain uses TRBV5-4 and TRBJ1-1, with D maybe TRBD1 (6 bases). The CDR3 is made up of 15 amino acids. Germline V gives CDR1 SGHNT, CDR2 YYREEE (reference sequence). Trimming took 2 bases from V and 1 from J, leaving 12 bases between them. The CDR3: CASSLGQSGNTEAFF. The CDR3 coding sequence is TGTGCCAGCAGCTTAGGACAGTCTGGGAACACTGAAGCTTTCTTT.

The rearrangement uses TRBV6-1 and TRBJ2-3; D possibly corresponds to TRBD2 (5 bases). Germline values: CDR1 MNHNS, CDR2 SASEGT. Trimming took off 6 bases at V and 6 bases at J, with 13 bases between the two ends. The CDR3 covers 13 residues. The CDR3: CASSLSSGDTQYF. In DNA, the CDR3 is TGTGCCAGCAGCCTCAGTTCGGGGGATACGCAGTATTTT.

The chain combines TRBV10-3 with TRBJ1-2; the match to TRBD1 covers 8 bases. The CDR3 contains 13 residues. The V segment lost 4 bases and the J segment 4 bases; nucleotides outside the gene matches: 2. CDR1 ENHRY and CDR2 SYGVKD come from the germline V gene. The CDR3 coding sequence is TGTGCCATCAGTGGACAGGGGATCTATGGCTACACCTTC. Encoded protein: CAISGQGIYGYTF.

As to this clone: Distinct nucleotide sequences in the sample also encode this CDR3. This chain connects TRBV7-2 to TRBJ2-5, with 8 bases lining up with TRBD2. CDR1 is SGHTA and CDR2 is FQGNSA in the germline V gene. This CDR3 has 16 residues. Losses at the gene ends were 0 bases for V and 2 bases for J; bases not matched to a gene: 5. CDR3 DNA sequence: TGTGCCAGCAGCTTAGCGCGTACTAGCGGACAAGAGACCCAGTACTTC. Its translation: CASSLARTSGQETQYF.

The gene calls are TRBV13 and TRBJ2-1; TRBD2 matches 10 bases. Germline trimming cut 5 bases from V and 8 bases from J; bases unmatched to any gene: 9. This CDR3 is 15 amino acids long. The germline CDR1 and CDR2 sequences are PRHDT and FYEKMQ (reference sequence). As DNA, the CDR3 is TGTGCCAGCAGCCTACGGACTAGCGGCTTCGATGAGCAGTTCTTC. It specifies CASSLRTSGFDEQFF.

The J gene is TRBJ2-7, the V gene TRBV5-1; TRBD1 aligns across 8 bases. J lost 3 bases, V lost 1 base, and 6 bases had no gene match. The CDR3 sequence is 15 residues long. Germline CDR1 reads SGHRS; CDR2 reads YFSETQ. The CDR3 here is CASSLSRDRRYEQYF. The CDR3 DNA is TGCGCCAGCAGCTTGAGCCGGGACAGGCGCTACGAGCAGTACTTC.

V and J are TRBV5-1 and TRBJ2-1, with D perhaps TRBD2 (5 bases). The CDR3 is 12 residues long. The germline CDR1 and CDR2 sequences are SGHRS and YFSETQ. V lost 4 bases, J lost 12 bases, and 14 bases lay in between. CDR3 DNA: TGCGCCAGCAGCGGACCCGAGGGAAGGCAGTTCTTC. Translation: CASSGPEGRQFF.